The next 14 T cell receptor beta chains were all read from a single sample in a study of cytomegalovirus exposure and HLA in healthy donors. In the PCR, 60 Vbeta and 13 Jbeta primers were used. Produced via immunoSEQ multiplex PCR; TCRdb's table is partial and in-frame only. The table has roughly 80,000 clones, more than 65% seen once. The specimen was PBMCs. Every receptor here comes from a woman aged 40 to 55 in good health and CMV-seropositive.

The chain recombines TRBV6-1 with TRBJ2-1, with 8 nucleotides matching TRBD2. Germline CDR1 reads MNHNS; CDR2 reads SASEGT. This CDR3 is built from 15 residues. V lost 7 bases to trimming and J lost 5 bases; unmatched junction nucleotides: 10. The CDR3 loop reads CASISGGAQDNEQFF. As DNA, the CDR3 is TGTGCCAGCATCTCCGGGGGGGCACAGGACAATGAGCAGTTCTTC.

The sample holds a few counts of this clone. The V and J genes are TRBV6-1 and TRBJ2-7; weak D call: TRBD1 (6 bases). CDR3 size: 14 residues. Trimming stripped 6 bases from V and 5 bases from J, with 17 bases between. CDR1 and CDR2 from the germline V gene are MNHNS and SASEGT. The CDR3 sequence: CASRGQGHADEQYF. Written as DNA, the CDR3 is TGTGCCAGCAGGGGGCAGGGACATGCTGACGAGCAGTACTTC.

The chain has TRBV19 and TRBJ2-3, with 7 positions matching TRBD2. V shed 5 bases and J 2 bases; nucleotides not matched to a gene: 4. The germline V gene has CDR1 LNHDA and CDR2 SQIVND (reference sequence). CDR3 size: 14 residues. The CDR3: CASSLADYTDTQYF. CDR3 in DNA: TGTGCCAGTAGTCTAGCGGACTACACAGATACGCAGTATTTT.

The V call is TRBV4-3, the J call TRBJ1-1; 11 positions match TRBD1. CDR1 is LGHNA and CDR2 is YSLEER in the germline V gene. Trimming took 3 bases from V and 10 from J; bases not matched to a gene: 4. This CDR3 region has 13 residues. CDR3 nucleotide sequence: TGCGCCAGCAGCCAGGACAGGGGGCGCCTAGCTTTCTTT. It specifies CASSQDRGRLAFF.

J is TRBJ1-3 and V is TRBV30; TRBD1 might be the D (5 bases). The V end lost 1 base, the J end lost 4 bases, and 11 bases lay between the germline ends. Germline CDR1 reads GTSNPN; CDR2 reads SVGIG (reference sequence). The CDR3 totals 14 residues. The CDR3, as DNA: TGTGCCTGGAGTGCACGGGGGATCGGAAACACCATATATTTT. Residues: CAWSARGIGNTIYF.

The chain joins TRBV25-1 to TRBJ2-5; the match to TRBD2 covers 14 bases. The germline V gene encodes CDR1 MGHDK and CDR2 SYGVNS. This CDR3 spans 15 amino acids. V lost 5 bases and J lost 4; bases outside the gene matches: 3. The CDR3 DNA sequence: TGTGCCAGCAGTAAGGGACTAGCGGGAGCAGAGACCCAGTACTTC. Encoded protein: CASSKGLAGAETQYF.

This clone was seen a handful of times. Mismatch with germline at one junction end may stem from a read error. The CDR3, as DNA: TGTGCCCGGAGGGCGGGTAGCTCCTATAATTCACCCCTCCACTTT. Protein product: CARRAGSSYNSPLHF. The chain uses TRBV30 and TRBJ1-6; D unresolved. The CDR3 is made up of 15 amino acids. Per germline, CDR1 GTSNPN and CDR2 SVGIG (reference sequence).

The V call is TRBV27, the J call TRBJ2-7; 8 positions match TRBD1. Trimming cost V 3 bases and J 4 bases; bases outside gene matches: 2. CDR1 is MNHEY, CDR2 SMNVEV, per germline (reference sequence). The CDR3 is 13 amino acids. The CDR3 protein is CASSFGTGYEQYF. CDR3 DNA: TGTGCCAGCAGTTTTGGGACAGGTTACGAGCAGTACTTC.

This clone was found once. CDR3 region: CASSYAGSSYNSPLHF. The CDR3 region has the DNA TGTGCCAGCAGTTATGCCGGGAGCTCCTATAATTCACCCCTCCACTTT. The genes are TRBV6-5 and TRBJ1-6; no reliable D call. Trimming stripped 3 bases from V and 0 bases from J, with 9 bases between. This CDR3 is 16 amino acids long. Germline V CDR1 and CDR2: MNHEY, SVGAGI.

CDR3 residues: CASSPGGTDTQYF. The CDR3 DNA reads as TGTGCCAGCAGTCCCGGGGGCACAGATACGCAGTATTTT. The chain links TRBV27 to TRBJ2-3, with D possibly being TRBD2 (5 bases). The CDR3 length is 13 residues. Deletions cut 5 bases from V and 1 base from J, with 7 bases between. CDR1 MNHEY and CDR2 SMNVEV come from the germline V gene (reference sequence).

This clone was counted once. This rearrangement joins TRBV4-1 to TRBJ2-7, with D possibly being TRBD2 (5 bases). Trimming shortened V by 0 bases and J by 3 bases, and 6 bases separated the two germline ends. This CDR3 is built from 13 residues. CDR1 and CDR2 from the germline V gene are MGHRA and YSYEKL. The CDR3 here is CASSQEGSYEQYF. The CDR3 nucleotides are TGCGCCAGCAGCCAAGAGGGGAGCTACGAGCAGTACTTC.

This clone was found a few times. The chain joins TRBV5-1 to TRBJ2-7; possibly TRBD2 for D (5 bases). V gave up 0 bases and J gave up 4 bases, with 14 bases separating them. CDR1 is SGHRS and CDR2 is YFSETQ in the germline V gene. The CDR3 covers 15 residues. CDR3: CASSLVDEGPYEQYF. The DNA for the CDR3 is TGCGCCAGCAGCTTGGTAGATGAGGGTCCGTACGAGCAGTACTTC.

Here the CDR3 DNA reads TGTGCCAGCAGTTCTCACAGCAATACCGGGGAGCTGTTTTTT. As protein: CASSSHSNTGELFF. The chain carries TRBV28 and TRBJ2-2; no reliable D call. The germline CDR1 and CDR2 sequences are MDHEN and SYDVKM. The CDR3 covers 14 residues. Trimming took 4 bases from V and 5 from J, leaving 11 bases between them.

The CDR3 region is CAWMKNDSPAGGQYF. CDR3 DNA sequence: TGTGCCTGGATGAAAAATGACTCCCCTGCGGGGGGGCAGTACTTC. V usage is TRBV30 and J usage is TRBJ2-7; 8 positions match TRBD2. CDR1 GTSNPN and CDR2 SVGIG come from the germline V gene (reference sequence). J was trimmed by 9 bases and V by 4 bases; bases with no gene match: 17. CDR3 size: 15 residues.